This TCR beta chain was captured in a study of early T cells in non-severe SARS-CoV-2 infection. V was cut by 5 bases and J by 1 base, with 10 bases left in between. Per the germline V gene, CDR1 is SGHNT and CDR2 is YYREEE (reference sequence). This CDR3 is 14 amino acids long. TCRdb called the 5' RACE reads again in MiXCR, with one record for every CDR3 protein. The sample shows 30,000 to 40,000 distinct CDR3 sequences, about 5.7% of them seen only once. At least ten counts were recorded for this clonotype. The chain has TRBV5-4 and TRBJ2-1; no definite D call. Sequencing was performed on whole blood. The TCR comes from an adult who was a healthcare worker with PCR-confirmed SARS-CoV-2 infection or an uninfected control (not recorded which). The chain's CDR3 is CASREKTSYNEQFF. Here the CDR3 DNA reads TGTGCCAGCAGAGAAAAGACTTCCTACAATGAGCAGTTCTTC.